This TCR beta chain stems from a study of T cells in localized non-small cell lung cancer. This clone turned up a few times. Its target is unknown. General observations from the study: Exceeding tumor, uninvolved adjacent lung had the highest T cell clonality.

Germline V gene lookup returns CDR1 KGHSH and CDR2 LQKENI. V was clipped by 3 bases and J by 4 bases, with 12 bases between them. The CDR3 has 14 amino acids. This table comes from immunoSEQ multiplex PCR, and its TCRdb copy is limited to in-frame clones, with some not included. The sample holds 1,600 or so clones; under 40% are singletons and the top ten take more than 14%. The source of this sequence is a female donor at least 60 years old with stage II squamous cell lung carcinoma. Sample: normal lung tissue next to the tumor, taken before any cancer treatment. J is TRBJ1-2 and V is TRBV18, with D perhaps TRBD1 (6 bases). The CDR3 nucleotides are TGTGCCAGCTCACCTTGGGGCAGGGGCTATGGCTACACCTTC. It translates to CASSPWGRGYGYTF.